This is a list of T cell receptor beta chains from one sample in a study of cytotoxic CD8 clonotypes in ibrutinib-treated CLL. The repertoire was sequenced with immunoSEQ multiplex PCR; TCRdb's copy has only in-frame clones and lacks some. The repertoire holds about 200,000 clones, with about two thirds as singletons. The sample consisted of PBMCs, taken after 24 months of ibrutinib treatment. The receptors here all came from a human donor with chronic lymphocytic leukemia. CDR3s leave out the opening cysteine and the closing phenylalanine or tryptophan. Rows may omit the clone size; those that give it use once, few, many or a size class.

cdr3_aa j_call v_call clone_size
SVASGAYNEQF TRBJ2-1 TRBV29-1 .
AISNRGETQY TRBJ2-5 TRBV10-3 .
ASSYLHSSGANVLT TRBJ2-6 TRBV6-5 many
ASSLSGTAEKLF TRBJ1-4 TRBV28 .
ASSDFFTGSYNEQF TRBJ2-1 TRBV6-4 .
ASSPQWGNEKLF TRBJ1-4 TRBV18 .
ASSFTAGVSETQY TRBJ2-5 TRBV28 .
ASSSLSRAGSYEQY TRBJ2-7 TRBV5-4 .
ASSLRGTSGSSYEQY TRBJ2-7 TRBV28 .
AGKLFMNTEAF TRBJ1-1 TRBV19 few
ASKTGYNEQF TRBJ2-1 TRBV2 once
ASSHQPISNQPQH TRBJ1-5 TRBV6-5 once
AISRQGVGNQPQH TRBJ1-5 TRBV10-3 once
ASSHTASNQPQH TRBJ1-5 TRBV23-1 once
ASSVKLAANSYNEQF TRBJ2-1 TRBV5-4 .
ASSLAWSLSNQPQH TRBJ1-5 TRBV7-2 .
ASSQVLAGGQHYEQY TRBJ2-7 TRBV4-3 once
ASRRTGKGYT TRBJ1-2 TRBV19 .
ASSPSGYSYEQY TRBJ2-7 TRBV7-3 .
ANGAELGSYNEQF TRBJ2-1 TRBV6-1 .
ASSLAGGNEQY TRBJ2-7 TRBV5-1 few
AWSPSFNEQF TRBJ2-1 TRBV30 .
ASSQELSSYNEQF TRBJ2-1 TRBV4-2 many
AIPPSAKNIQY TRBJ2-4 TRBV10-3 .
ASSLAWGYNEQF TRBJ2-1 TRBV7-2 .
ASTPGPSSYEQY TRBJ2-7 TRBV6-1 .
ASSPPSAGGGETQY TRBJ2-5 TRBV28 .
ASSRTGVTNEKLF TRBJ1-4 TRBV5-4 .
ASSLPRDTRELF TRBJ2-2 TRBV7-9 .
ASSYSISIAAPEQF TRBJ2-1 TRBV6-5 once
ASSPRRESSYEQY TRBJ2-7 TRBV18 .
ASSPQPQRESSEQY TRBJ2-7 TRBV4-3 .
ASNFPEAF TRBJ1-1 TRBV6-5 .
SADTLAGGFTDTQY TRBJ2-3 TRBV29-1 .
ASSSHRDSGPSYEQY TRBJ2-7 TRBV5-4 .
ASSLTGQSLQETQY TRBJ2-5 TRBV5-1 once
ASSVGGSLTGAYNEQF TRBJ2-1 TRBV9 .